This T cell receptor beta chain was identified in a study of CD8 T cells in ankylosing spondylitis. Per the germline V gene, CDR1 is MRHNA and CDR2 is SNTAGT. The germline V and J ends were trimmed by 1 base and 4 bases, with 10 bases remaining between them. This CDR3 spans 15 amino acids. From the 5' RACE reads, TCRdb called clonotypes with MiXCR, one entry per CDR3 protein. This sample yields 120,000 or so distinct CDR3 sequences, of which about 13% are seen a single time; around 3% belongs to the top ten. This clonotype came up a few times. The gene calls are TRBV6-4 and TRBJ2-2; D assignment may be TRBD1 or TRBD2 (5 bases each). This TCR came from a female donor with ankylosing spondylitis or in good health (not recorded which). Material: blood, either unsorted or a sorted T cell fraction (not recorded which). CDR3 DNA: TGTGCCAGCAGTGACTGGGGGAGTGGCACCGGGGAGCTGTTTTTT. Protein: CASSDWGSGTGELFF.